One and the same sample provided the 27 T cell receptor beta chains below, sequenced in a study of T cell repertoires in cytomegalovirus infection. TCRdb recomputed calls from the reads with MiXCR, one row per CDR3 protein. The sample contains approximately 250,000 distinct CDR3 sequences, approximately 13% of which appear only once. Sequenced: PBMCs. The receptors were gathered from a human donor in good health (CMV status not recorded). Some clones in this sample may be carry-over from other donors' samples.

This clonotype was picked up many times. This chain links TRBV12-3 or TRBV12-4 with TRBJ1-1; D is undetermined. Trimming took 4 bases from V and 5 from J, leaving 14 bases between them. The CDR3 consists of 14 residues. This chain's CDR3 is CASSSWGGETEAFF. CDR3 nucleotides: TGTGCCAGCAGTTCATGGGGAGGTGAAACTGAAGCTTTCTTT.

There are many counts of this clonotype. The chain carries TRBV7-3 and TRBJ2-1; TRBD2 matches at 10 bases. The V segment lost 4 bases and the J segment 4 bases; nucleotides outside the gene matches: 7. The germline gives CDR1 SGHTA, CDR2 FQGTGA. This CDR3 contains 16 residues. CDR3 sequence: CASSWSLAGAYNEQFF. Here the CDR3 DNA reads TGTGCCAGCAGCTGGTCTCTAGCGGGAGCGTACAATGAGCAGTTCTTC.

This clonotype was recorded many times. The J gene is TRBJ1-1, the V gene TRBV7-2; D is unresolved. The germline V and J ends were trimmed by 1 base and 1 base, with 13 bases remaining between them. This CDR3 spans 16 amino acids. Per germline, CDR1 SGHTA and CDR2 FQGNSA. The CDR3 DNA sequence: TGTGCCAGCAGCTTAGAACCGCCAGGCACGAACACTGAAGCTTTCTTT. Translation gives CASSLEPPGTNTEAFF.

The table lists this clonotype with a few counts. This chain joins TRBV9 and TRBJ1-2; D is unclear. V lost 0 bases to trimming and J lost 5 bases, with 11 bases between them. The CDR3 consists of 14 residues. Per the germline V gene, CDR1 is SGDLS and CDR2 is YYNGEE. In DNA form, the CDR3 reads TGTGCCAGCAGCGTAGGAGGCGGACGGTATGGCTACACCTTC. Translated: CASSVGGGRYGYTF.

This clonotype was counted at least ten times. The chain recombines TRBV7-2 with TRBJ1-5; 10 bases are a match to TRBD1. Germline values: CDR1 SGHTA, CDR2 FQGNSA. This CDR3 is 15 amino acids long. The V gene end was trimmed by 5 bases and the J gene end by 1 base; junction bases not matched to a gene: 2. CDR3 protein: CASSGQGVSNQPQHF. CDR3 DNA: TGTGCCAGCAGCGGACAGGGGGTCAGCAATCAGCCCCAGCATTTT.

This clonotype was seen more than once but under ten times. This CDR3 reads CASSLGSANEQFF. The CDR3 bases are TGTGCCAGCAGCTTAGGGAGTGCTAATGAGCAGTTCTTC. V is TRBV7-2 and J is TRBJ2-1; D uncertain. This CDR3 spans 13 amino acids. Trimming took off 1 base at V and 7 bases at J, with 8 bases between the two ends. The germline CDR1 and CDR2 sequences are SGHTA and FQGNSA.

There are many counts of this clonotype. CDR3 DNA: TGTGCCAGCAGCTTAGAGGGGGTTCGGGGCAATCAGCCCCAGCATTTT. It codes for CASSLEGVRGNQPQHF. The chain links TRBV7-2 to TRBJ1-5, with D possibly matching TRBD1 (6 bases). Germline V CDR1 and CDR2: SGHTA, FQGNSA. This CDR3 is built from 16 residues. Trimming removed 1 base at V and 2 bases at J, with 12 bases between. Filled out from reference TRBV7-2 and TRBJ1-5, the complete variable domain reads GAGVSQSPSNKVTEKGKDVELRCDPISGHTALYWYRQSLGQGLEFLIYFQGNSAPDKSGLPSDRFSAERTGGSVSTLTIQRTQQEDSAVYLCASSLEGVRGNQPQHFGDGTRLSIL.

The chain has TRBV6-1 and TRBJ1-2; the match to TRBD1 covers 12 bases. Germline CDR1 MNHNS, CDR2 SASEGT. This CDR3 region has 16 residues. After removal of 7 bases from V and 4 bases from J, the junction contained 10 bases not matched to a gene. The CDR3 here is CASTLAGTGGAYGYTF. The CDR3 DNA follows: TGTGCCAGCACCTTAGCCGGGACAGGGGGCGCCTATGGCTACACCTTC.

The CDR3 nucleotides are TGTGCCAGCAGCCAGGGACTGTCGAAGGAAAAACTGTTTTTT. Translation: CASSQGLSKEKLFF. This chain connects TRBV7-7 to TRBJ1-4; D might be TRBD1 (5 bases). The CDR3 runs 14 residues. V lost 5 bases and J 8 bases, leaving 15 bases between the germline ends. Germline values: CDR1 SSHAT, CDR2 FNYEAQ (reference sequence).

Only a few counts were recorded for this clonotype. The chain is built from TRBV11-3 and TRBJ2-5, with TRBD2 identical over 14 bases. V lost 4 bases and J lost 1; bases outside the gene matches: 5. CDR1 is SGHNT, CDR2 YENEEA, per germline. The CDR3 runs 17 residues. The CDR3 DNA follows: TGTGCCAGCAGCTCCGGGACTAGCGGGAGTACCCAAGAGACCCAGTACTTC. Amino acid sequence: CASSSGTSGSTQETQYF.

This clonotype occurred many times. CDR3 in amino acids: CASSLGPLTGNYGYTF. The CDR3 DNA follows: TGTGCCAGCAGCTTAGGCCCCCTGACAGGGAACTATGGCTACACCTTC. The chain employs TRBV7-2 and TRBJ1-2, with 7 bases aligning to TRBD1. CDR1 SGHTA and CDR2 FQGNSA come from the germline V gene. J was trimmed by 2 bases and V by 1 base; bases with no gene match: 7. CDR3 length equals 16 residues.

The gene calls are TRBV29-1 and TRBJ2-7, with 9 bases matching TRBD1. Losses at the gene ends were 6 bases for V and 5 bases for J; bases not matched to a gene: 5. The V gene's germline CDR1 is SQVTM and CDR2 ANQGSEA. The CDR3 is 12 residues long. The CDR3 region has the DNA TGCAGCGTAGGGACAGGGCCCAACGAGCAGTACTTC. It codes for CSVGTGPNEQYF.

This clonotype was seen many times. This chain connects TRBV7-2 to TRBJ2-5; D perhaps matches TRBD2 (5 bases). Trimming cost V 6 bases and J 5 bases, with 19 bases left between them. Germline CDR1 reads SGHTA; CDR2 reads FQGNSA. The CDR3 is 15 residues long. This chain's CDR3 is CASSRKSGDGETQYF. CDR3 nucleotides: TGTGCCAGCAGTCGCAAGAGCGGAGACGGGGAGACCCAGTACTTC.

This clonotype was seen at least ten times. The V call is TRBV9, the J call TRBJ2-3, with TRBD1 matching 12 bases. The V gene's germline CDR1 is SGDLS and CDR2 YYNGEE. The J segment lost 2 bases and the V segment lost 0 bases, leaving 4 bases of the junction unmatched. The CDR3 covers 17 residues. CDR3 nucleotide sequence: TGTGCCAGCAGCGTAGCGGGGGGACAGGGGGCCACAGATACGCAGTATTTT. Its protein product is CASSVAGGQGATDTQYF.

This clonotype was seen many times. This chain joins TRBV5-1 and TRBJ2-7; 11 nucleotides align to TRBD1. There are 16 residues in the CDR3. Germline CDR1 SGHRS, CDR2 YFSETQ. V lost 3 bases, J lost 0 bases, and 5 bases stayed unmatched. The CDR3 DNA follows: TGCGCCAGCAGCTGGGGGACAGGGGGGTTCTCCTACGAGCAGTACTTC. Protein sequence: CASSWGTGGFSYEQYF.

This clonotype was seen a handful of times. The J gene is TRBJ1-3, the V gene TRBV9; D not certain. Trimming pared 1 base from V and 0 bases from J, leaving 17 bases between. Germline V CDR1 and CDR2: SGDLS, YYNGEE. The CDR3 is 18 amino acids. CDR3 residues: CASSVRPPDGASGNTIYF. The CDR3 nucleotides are TGTGCCAGCAGCGTAAGACCGCCGGACGGAGCCTCTGGAAACACCATATATTTT.

Notes on this clonotype: This may stem from a read error, because a much larger clone lies one nucleotide away. V gene TRBV6-1 combines with J gene TRBJ2-5, with D possibly TRBD1 on 6 matching bases. CDR3 length: 15 amino acids. CDR1 and CDR2 (germline): MNHNS, SASEGT. In nucleotides, the CDR3 is TGTGCCGGCAGTGAAAACAGGGTGGCAACAGAGACCCAGTACTTC. This translates into CAGSENRVATETQYF.

This clonotype was counted only a few times. The CDR3 protein is CASSFRVRYSPLHF. The CDR3 DNA sequence: TGTGCCAGCAGCTTCAGGGTCAGGTATTCACCCCTCCACTTT. The chain carries TRBV7-3 and TRBJ1-6, with D possibly matching TRBD1 (5 bases). With 3 bases removed from V and 8 bases from J, the gap between germline ends came to 11 bases. The V gene's germline CDR1 is SGHTA and CDR2 FQGTGA. This CDR3 has 14 residues. Full variable domain (remainder filled in from reference TRBV7-3 and TRBJ1-6): GAGVSQTPSNKVTEKGKYVELRCDPISGHTALYWYRQSLGQGPEFLIYFQGTGAADDSGLPNDRFFAVRPEGSVSTLKIQRTERGDSAVYLCASSFRVRYSPLHFGNGTRLTVT.

V gene TRBV2 combines with J gene TRBJ2-7, with 11 bases that match TRBD1. The germline CDR1 and CDR2 sequences are SNHLY and FYNNEI. The V gene end was trimmed by 5 bases and the J gene end by 5 bases; junction bases not matched to a gene: 5. CDR3 length equals 14 residues. The CDR3 loop reads CASSPRTGGDEQYF. CDR3 nucleotides: TGTGCCAGCAGTCCACGGACAGGGGGCGACGAGCAGTACTTC.

This clonotype appeared a few times. A read error may explain this, as a much larger clone is one base away. This chain links TRBV12-3 or TRBV12-4 with TRBJ1-1, with 8 bases aligning to TRBD1. This CDR3 has 13 amino acids. V trimming: 7 bases; J trimming: 3 bases; junction bases outside the gene matches: 4. The CDR3 loop is CASTLQGDTEAFF. The CDR3 nucleotides are TGTGCCAGCACCTTACAGGGGGACACTGAAGCTTTCTTT.

In regard to this clonotype: A much larger clone differs by one base, so this may be a read error. The chain combines TRBV12-3 or TRBV12-4 with TRBJ1-5; D gene unclear. CDR3 length: 14 residues. CDR3 sequence: CASSRLNGNQTQHF. Here the CDR3 DNA reads TGTGCCAGCAGTCGATTAAACGGGAATCAGACCCAGCATTTT.

The sample holds many counts of this clonotype. V usage is TRBV7-2 and J usage is TRBJ1-3, with D perhaps TRBD1 (5 bases). Germline CDR1 and CDR2: SGHTA and FQGNSA. The CDR3 runs 15 residues. V lost 5 bases, J lost 0 bases, and 11 bases lay in between. The CDR3 region is CASSVVGGSGNTIYF. As DNA, the CDR3 is TGTGCCAGCAGCGTGGTGGGGGGCTCTGGAAACACCATATATTTT.

The table lists this clonotype with many counts. The CDR3 region has the DNA TGTGCCAGCACCCAAAGGCGTCCCGGCTCCTACAATGAGCAGTTCTTC. It yields the protein CASTQRRPGSYNEQFF. The V and J genes are TRBV12-3 or TRBV12-4 and TRBJ2-1; D gene unclear. This CDR3 comprises 16 residues. Trimming pared 7 bases from V and 0 bases from J, leaving 16 bases between.

The J gene is TRBJ2-3, the V gene TRBV11-2; D is perhaps TRBD2 (7 bases). The CDR3 sequence is 15 residues long. V was shortened by 6 bases and J by 2 bases, with 15 bases between the two germline ends. Germline CDR1 reads SGHAT; CDR2 reads FQNNGV. The CDR3 sequence is CASSRGGTHTDTQYF. Here the CDR3 DNA reads TGTGCCAGCAGTAGGGGGGGAACCCACACAGATACGCAGTATTTT.

The rearrangement links TRBV6-5 to TRBJ1-3; D is unclear. V lost 6 bases and J lost 4, with 19 bases in between. The CDR3 has 16 amino acids. CDR1 and CDR2 from the germline V gene are MNHEY and SVGAGI. CDR3 residues: CASRRPGKGRGNTIYF. The CDR3, as DNA: TGTGCCAGCAGGCGCCCCGGGAAGGGTCGGGGAAACACCATATATTTT.

This clonotype was observed a single time. It may be a read error: a sequence one base away is much more abundant. The CDR3 region is CASSPLGGTGVEKLFF. The CDR3 DNA reads TGTGCCAGCAGTCCCCTTGGAGGGACAGGGGTCGAAAAACTGTTTTTT. The chain links TRBV12-3 or TRBV12-4 to TRBJ1-4; 10 bases agree with TRBD1. Trimming took 5 bases from V and 8 from J; bases not matched to a gene: 11. The CDR3 is made up of 16 amino acids.

About this clonotype: At one boundary the junction diverges from the germline segment, which might be a read error. The chain combines TRBV6-2 or TRBV6-3 with TRBJ2-1; D might be TRBD2 (6 bases). Germline-derived CDR1 and CDR2 are MNHEY and SVGEGT. This CDR3 region has 13 residues. The chain's CDR3 is CVSSSGTQHEQFF. As DNA, the CDR3 is TGTGTCAGCAGTTCCGGGACTCAACATGAGCAGTTCTTC.